A single sample is the source of the 10 T cell receptor beta chains below, sequenced in a study of blood T cell repertoires in COVID-19. This table comes from immunoSEQ multiplex PCR, and its TCRdb copy is limited to in-frame clones, with some not included. The sample yields around 70,000 clones, around nine tenths seen once. Sample: peripheral blood. The receptors come from a woman over 75 with active or convalescent COVID-19.

The gene calls are TRBV18 and TRBJ1-4; a weak D match, TRBD1 (5 bases). Germline V gives CDR1 KGHSH, CDR2 LQKENI. This CDR3 comprises 14 residues. Deletions cut 3 bases from V and 7 bases from J, with 12 bases between. CDR3: CASSPTWGGEKLFF. CDR3 DNA: TGTGCCAGCTCACCCACTTGGGGGGGTGAAAAACTGTTTTTT.

The genes are TRBV9 and TRBJ1-2; D unresolved. Germline V gene lookup returns CDR1 SGDLS and CDR2 YYNGEE. This CDR3 is built from 14 residues. V lost 1 base and J 0 bases, leaving 7 bases between the germline ends. DNA of the CDR3: TGTGCCAGCAGCGTAATTTCAGCTAACTATGGCTACACCTTC. This codes for CASSVISANYGYTF.

The chain links TRBV15 to TRBJ2-2, with 8 positions matching TRBD1. Germline CDR1 LNHNV, CDR2 YYDKDF (reference sequence). The V and J ends lost 5 bases and 5 bases, in that order; junction bases with no gene match: 7. The CDR3 has 15 amino acids. The CDR3 nucleotides are TGTGCCACCAGCCACCGGGACAGGTGGACCGGGGAGCTGTTTTTT. Translated: CATSHRDRWTGELFF.

The J gene is TRBJ2-1, the V gene TRBV29-1, with D possibly TRBD2 on 6 matching bases. Germline V gene data show CDR1 as SQVTM and CDR2 as ANQGSEA. The CDR3 is 12 residues long. V lost 0 bases to trimming and J lost 6 bases, with 6 bases between them. The CDR3 protein is CSVEDGGNEQFF. The DNA for the CDR3 is TGCAGCGTTGAAGACGGGGGCAATGAGCAGTTCTTC.

The genes are TRBV6-6 and TRBJ1-6; weak D call: TRBD1 (6 bases). Germline CDR1 reads MNHNY; CDR2 reads SVGAGI (reference sequence). This CDR3 contains 15 residues. V dropped 7 bases and J dropped 5 bases, with 15 bases sitting between them. The CDR3 loop is CASKIDRSDNSPLHF. As DNA, the CDR3 is TGTGCCAGCAAGATAGACAGGAGCGATAATTCACCCCTCCACTTT.

V and J are TRBV20-1 and TRBJ1-5, with unresolved D. The germline gives CDR1 DFQATT, CDR2 SNEGSKA (reference sequence). Trimming removed 3 bases from V and 0 bases from J, with 15 bases in between. CDR3 size: 16 residues. The DNA of the CDR3 is TGCAGTGCTAGTCAGAGGGAACCCTATAGCAATCAGCCCCAGCATTTT. It encodes CSASQREPYSNQPQHF.

CDR3 DNA: TGTGCCAGTACCCGAACCGGGACGACAGGCCAAGAGACCCAGTACTTC. Translation gives CASTRTGTTGQETQYF. The V gene is TRBV19, the J gene TRBJ2-5, with D maybe TRBD1 (6 bases). Germline V lookup: CDR1 LNHDA, CDR2 SQIVND (reference sequence). The CDR3 is 16 amino acids. With 7 bases removed from V and 1 base from J, the gap between germline ends came to 19 bases. Drawing the rest from reference TRBV19 and TRBJ2-5, the complete variable domain is DGGITQSPKYLFRKEGQNVTLSCEQNLNHDAMYWYRQDPGQGLRLIYYSQIVNDFQKGDIAEGYSVSREKKESFPLTVTSAQKNPTAFYLCASTRTGTTGQETQYFGPGTRLLVL.

The V gene is TRBV7-9, the J gene TRBJ2-5, with 9 bases identical to TRBD2. V gave up 2 bases and J gave up 3 bases; unmatched junction bases: 7. CDR3 length: 16 residues. CDR1 is SEHNR, CDR2 FQNEAQ, per germline (reference sequence). The CDR3 sequence is CASSLMVPSGEETQYF. The CDR3 DNA reads as TGTGCCAGCAGCTTAATGGTGCCTAGCGGGGAAGAGACCCAGTACTTC.

The chain employs TRBV4-3 and TRBJ1-1, with 7 bases identical to TRBD1. The CDR3 length is 13 residues. J gave up 5 bases and V 6 bases, and 6 bases lay outside the gene matches. Germline CDR1 and CDR2: LGHNA and YSLEER. The DNA of the CDR3 is TGCGCCAGCAGTCAGACAGGGACTACTGAAGCTTTCTTT. Amino acids: CASSQTGTTEAFF.

CDR3 sequence reads: CASRWTAYEQYF. In DNA, the CDR3 is TGTGCCAGCAGGTGGACAGCCTACGAGCAGTACTTC. The chain couples TRBV5-8 to TRBJ2-7, with D possibly TRBD1 on 6 matching bases. This CDR3 comprises 12 residues. Between the trimmed V and J ends, which lost 5 bases and 2 bases, there was a span of 8 bases. Germline CDR1 reads SGHTS; CDR2 reads YDEGEE.